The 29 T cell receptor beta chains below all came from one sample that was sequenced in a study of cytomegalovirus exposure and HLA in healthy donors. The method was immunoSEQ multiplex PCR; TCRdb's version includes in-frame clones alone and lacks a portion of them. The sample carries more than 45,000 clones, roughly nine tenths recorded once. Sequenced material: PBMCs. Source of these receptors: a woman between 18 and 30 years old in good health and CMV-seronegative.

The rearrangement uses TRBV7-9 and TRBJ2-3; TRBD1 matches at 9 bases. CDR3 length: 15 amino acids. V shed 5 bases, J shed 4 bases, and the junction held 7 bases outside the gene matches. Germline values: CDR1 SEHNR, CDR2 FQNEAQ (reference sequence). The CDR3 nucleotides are TGTGCCAGCAGCCTGGGACAGGGAGGGTCAGATACGCAGTATTTT. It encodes CASSLGQGGSDTQYF. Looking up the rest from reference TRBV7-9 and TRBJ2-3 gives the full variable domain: DTGVSQNPRHKITKRGQNVTFRCDPISEHNRLYWYRQTLGQGPEFLTYFQNEAQLEKSRLLSDRFSAERPKGSFSTLEIQRTEQGDSAMYLCASSLGQGGSDTQYFGPGTRLTVL.

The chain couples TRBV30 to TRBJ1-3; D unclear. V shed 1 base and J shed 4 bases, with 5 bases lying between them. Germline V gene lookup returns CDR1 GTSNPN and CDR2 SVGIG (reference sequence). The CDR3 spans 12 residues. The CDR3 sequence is CAWSGMGNTIYF. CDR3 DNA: TGTGCCTGGAGTGGTATGGGAAACACCATATATTTT.

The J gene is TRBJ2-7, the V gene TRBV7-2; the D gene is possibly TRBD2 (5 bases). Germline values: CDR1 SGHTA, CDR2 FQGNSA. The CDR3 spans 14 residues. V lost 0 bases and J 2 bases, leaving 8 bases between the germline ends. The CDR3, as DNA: TGTGCCAGCAGCTTAGCAGGGAGCACCTACGAGCAGTACTTC. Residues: CASSLAGSTYEQYF. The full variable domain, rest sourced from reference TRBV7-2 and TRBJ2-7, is GAGVSQSPSNKVTEKGKDVELRCDPISGHTALYWYRQSLGQGLEFLIYFQGNSAPDKSGLPSDRFSAERTGGSVSTLTIQRTQQEDSAVYLCASSLAGSTYEQYFGPGTRLTVT.

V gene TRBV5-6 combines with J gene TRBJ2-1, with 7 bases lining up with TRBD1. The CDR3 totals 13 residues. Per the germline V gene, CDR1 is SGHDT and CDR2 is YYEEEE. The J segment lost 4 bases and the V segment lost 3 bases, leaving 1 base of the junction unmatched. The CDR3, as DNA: TGTGCCAGCAGCTCGACAGGGTACAATGAGCAGTTCTTC. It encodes CASSSTGYNEQFF.

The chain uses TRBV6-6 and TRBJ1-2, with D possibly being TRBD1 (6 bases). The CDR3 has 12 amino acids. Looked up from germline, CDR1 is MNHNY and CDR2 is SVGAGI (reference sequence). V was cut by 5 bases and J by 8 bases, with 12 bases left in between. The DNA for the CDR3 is TGTGCCAGCAGTCACCCAGGGACAGGCTACACCTTC. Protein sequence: CASSHPGTGYTF.

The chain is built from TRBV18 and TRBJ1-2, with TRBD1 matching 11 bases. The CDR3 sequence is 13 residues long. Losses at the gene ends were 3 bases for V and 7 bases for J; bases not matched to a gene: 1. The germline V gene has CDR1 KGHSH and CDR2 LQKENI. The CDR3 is CASSPDRGLGYTF. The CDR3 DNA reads TGTGCCAGCTCACCGGACAGGGGGCTTGGCTACACCTTC. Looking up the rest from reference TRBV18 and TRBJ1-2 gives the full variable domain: NAGVMQNPRHLVRRRGQEARLRCSPMKGHSHVYWYRQLPEEGLKFMVYLQKENIIDESGMPKERFSAEFPKEGPSILRIQQVVRGDSAAYFCASSPDRGLGYTFGSGTRLTVV.

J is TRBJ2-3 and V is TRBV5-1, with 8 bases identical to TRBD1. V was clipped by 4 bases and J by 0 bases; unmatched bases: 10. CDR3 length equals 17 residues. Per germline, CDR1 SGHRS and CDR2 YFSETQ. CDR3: CASSIQGTGPSTDTQYF. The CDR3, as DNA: TGCGCCAGCAGCATTCAAGGGACAGGCCCAAGCACAGATACGCAGTATTTT.

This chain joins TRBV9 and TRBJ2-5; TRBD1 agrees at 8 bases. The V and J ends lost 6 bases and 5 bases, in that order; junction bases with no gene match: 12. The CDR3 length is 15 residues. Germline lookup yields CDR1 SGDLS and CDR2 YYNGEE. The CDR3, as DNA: TGTGCCAGCACCCGATCCGCAGGGGGCACTGAGACCCAGTACTTC. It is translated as CASTRSAGGTETQYF.

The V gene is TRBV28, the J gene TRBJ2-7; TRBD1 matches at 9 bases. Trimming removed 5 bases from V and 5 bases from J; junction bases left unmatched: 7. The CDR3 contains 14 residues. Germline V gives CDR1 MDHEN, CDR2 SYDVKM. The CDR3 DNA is TGTGCCAGCAGTCCCGGGACAGGGCTGAACGAGCAGTACTTC. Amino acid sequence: CASSPGTGLNEQYF.

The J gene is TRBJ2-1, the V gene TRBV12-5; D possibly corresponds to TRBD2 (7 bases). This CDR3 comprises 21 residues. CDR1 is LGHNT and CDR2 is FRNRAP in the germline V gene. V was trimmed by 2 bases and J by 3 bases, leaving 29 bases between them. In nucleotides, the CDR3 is TGTGCTAGTGGTTTGCTAACACCAGGGGAGGGAGAAGGATTGGACTACAATGAGCAGTTCTTC. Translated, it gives CASGLLTPGEGEGLDYNEQFF. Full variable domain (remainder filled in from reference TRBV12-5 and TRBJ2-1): DARVTQTPRHKVTEMGQEVTMRCQPILGHNTVFWYRQTMMQGLELLAYFRNRAPLDDSGMPKDRFSAEMPDATLATLKIQPSEPRDSAVYFCASGLLTPGEGEGLDYNEQFFGPGTRLTVL.

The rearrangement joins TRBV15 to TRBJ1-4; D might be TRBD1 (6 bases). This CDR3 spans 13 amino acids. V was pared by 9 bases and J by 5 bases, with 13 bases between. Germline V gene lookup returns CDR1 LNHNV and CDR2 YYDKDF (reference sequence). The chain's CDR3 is CATVGQLNEKLFF. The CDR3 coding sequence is TGTGCCACTGTTGGACAGCTGAATGAAAAACTGTTTTTT.

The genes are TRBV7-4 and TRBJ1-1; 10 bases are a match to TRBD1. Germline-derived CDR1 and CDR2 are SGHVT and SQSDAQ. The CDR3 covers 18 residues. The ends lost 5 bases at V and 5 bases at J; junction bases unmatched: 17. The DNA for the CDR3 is TGTGCCAGCAGCCCGCGGACAGGGGGAATGAAGTCGAAGACTGAAGCTTTCTTT. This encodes CASSPRTGGMKSKTEAFF.

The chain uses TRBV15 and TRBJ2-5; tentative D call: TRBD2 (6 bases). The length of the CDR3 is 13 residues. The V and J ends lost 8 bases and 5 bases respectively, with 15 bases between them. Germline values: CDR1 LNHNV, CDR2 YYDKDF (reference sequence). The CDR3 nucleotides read TGTGCCACCGGGGGGTACGTCGAGGAGACCCAGTACTTC. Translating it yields CATGGYVEETQYF.

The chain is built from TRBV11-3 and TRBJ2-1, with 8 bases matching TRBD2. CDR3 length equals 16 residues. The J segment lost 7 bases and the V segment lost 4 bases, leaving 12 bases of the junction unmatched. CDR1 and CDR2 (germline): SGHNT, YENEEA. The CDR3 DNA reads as TGTGCCAGCAGCTCCACCGGGACTAGTGGGGGGAATGAGCAGTTCTTC. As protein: CASSSTGTSGGNEQFF.

The CDR3 DNA follows: TGTGCCAGCAGCTTAGACAGGTCGCGGGGCTACACCTTC. Its translation: CASSLDRSRGYTF. The chain joins TRBV13 to TRBJ1-2, with TRBD1 as a possible D gene (5 bases). V was trimmed by 1 base and J by 8 bases, leaving 11 bases between them. The CDR3 extends over 13 amino acids. The germline V gene has CDR1 PRHDT and CDR2 FYEKMQ (reference sequence).

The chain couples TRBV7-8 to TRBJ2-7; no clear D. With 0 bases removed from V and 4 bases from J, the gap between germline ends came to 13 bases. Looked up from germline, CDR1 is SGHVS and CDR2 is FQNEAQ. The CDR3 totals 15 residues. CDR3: CASSLASTPYYEQYF. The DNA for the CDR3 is TGTGCCAGCAGCTTAGCGAGCACCCCCTATTACGAGCAGTACTTC.

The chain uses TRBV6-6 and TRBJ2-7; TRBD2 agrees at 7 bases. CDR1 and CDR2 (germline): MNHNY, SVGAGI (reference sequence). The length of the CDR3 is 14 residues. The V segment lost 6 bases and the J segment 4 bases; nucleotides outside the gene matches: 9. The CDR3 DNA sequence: TGTGCCAGCAGCCCGGGACTACAAACATACGAGCAGTACTTC. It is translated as CASSPGLQTYEQYF.

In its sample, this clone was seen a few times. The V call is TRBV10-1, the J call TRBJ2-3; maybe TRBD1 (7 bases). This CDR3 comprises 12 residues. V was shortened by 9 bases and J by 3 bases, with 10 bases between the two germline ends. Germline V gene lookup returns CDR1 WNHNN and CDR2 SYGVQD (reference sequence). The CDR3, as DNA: TGCGCCAGTCAGGGGGGAACAGATACGCAGTATTTT. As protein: CASQGGTDTQYF.

This CDR3 is CASRPRQGHNEQFF. The CDR3 DNA is TGTGCCAGCAGGCCCCGTCAGGGGCACAATGAGCAGTTCTTC. This chain connects TRBV28 to TRBJ2-1, with D possibly being TRBD1 (6 bases). With 6 bases removed from V and 5 bases from J, the gap between germline ends came to 14 bases. Germline V gives CDR1 MDHEN, CDR2 SYDVKM. This CDR3 has 14 residues.

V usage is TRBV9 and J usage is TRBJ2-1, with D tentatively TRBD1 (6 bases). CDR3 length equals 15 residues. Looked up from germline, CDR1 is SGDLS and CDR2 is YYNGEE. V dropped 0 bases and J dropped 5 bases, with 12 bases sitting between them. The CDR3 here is CASSVEGWDNNEQFF. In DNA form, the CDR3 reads TGTGCCAGCAGCGTAGAAGGATGGGACAACAATGAGCAGTTCTTC.

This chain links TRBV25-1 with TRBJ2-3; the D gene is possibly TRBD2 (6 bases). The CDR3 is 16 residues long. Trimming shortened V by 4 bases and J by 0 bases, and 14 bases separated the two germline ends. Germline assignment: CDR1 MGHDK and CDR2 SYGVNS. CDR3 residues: CASSALGGPSTDTQYF. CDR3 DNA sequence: TGTGCCAGCAGTGCCCTCGGGGGTCCCAGCACAGATACGCAGTATTTT.

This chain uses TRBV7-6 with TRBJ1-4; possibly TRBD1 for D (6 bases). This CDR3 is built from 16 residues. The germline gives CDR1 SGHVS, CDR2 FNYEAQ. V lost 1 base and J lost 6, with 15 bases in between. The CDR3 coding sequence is TGTGCCAGCAGCTTAGTAGCCTCAGGGGCGGATGAAAAACTGTTTTTT. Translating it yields CASSLVASGADEKLFF.

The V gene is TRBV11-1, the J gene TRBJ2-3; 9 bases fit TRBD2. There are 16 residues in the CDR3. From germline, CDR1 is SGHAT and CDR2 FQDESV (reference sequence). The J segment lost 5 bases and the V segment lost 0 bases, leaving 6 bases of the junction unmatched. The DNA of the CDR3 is TGTGCCAGCAGCTTAGCGGCGCGGGGGGGGGTAGATACGCAGTATTTT. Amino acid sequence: CASSLAARGGVDTQYF.

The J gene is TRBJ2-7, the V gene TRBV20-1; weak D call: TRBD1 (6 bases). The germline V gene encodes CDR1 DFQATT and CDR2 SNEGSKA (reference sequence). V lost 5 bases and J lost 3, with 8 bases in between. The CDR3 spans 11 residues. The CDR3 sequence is CSAHRVYEQYF. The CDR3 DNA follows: TGCAGTGCTCACAGGGTCTACGAGCAGTACTTC.

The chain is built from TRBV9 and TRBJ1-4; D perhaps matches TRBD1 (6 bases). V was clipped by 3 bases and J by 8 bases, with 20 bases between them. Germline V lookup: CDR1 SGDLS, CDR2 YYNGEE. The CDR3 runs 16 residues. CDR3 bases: TGTGCCAGCAGCGAGAGTACAGGGACGATAGGCGAAAAACTGTTTTTT. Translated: CASSESTGTIGEKLFF.

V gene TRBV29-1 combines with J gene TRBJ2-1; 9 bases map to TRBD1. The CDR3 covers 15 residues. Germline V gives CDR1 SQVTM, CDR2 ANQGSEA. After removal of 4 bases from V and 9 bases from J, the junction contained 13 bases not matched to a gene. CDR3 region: CSVGGQDRGGSEQFF. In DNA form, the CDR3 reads TGCAGCGTTGGGGGCCAGGACAGGGGAGGGAGTGAGCAGTTCTTC.

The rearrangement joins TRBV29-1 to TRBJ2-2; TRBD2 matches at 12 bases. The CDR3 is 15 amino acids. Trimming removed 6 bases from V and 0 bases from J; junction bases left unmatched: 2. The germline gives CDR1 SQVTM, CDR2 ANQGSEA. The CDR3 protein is CSVGLAGTNTGELFF. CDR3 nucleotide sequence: TGCAGCGTCGGACTAGCGGGAACGAACACCGGGGAGCTGTTTTTT.

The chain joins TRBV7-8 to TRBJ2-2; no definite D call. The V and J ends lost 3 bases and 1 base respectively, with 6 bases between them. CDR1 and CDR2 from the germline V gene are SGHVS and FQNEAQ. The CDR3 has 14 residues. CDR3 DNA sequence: TGTGCCAGCAGCTTTACTCAGAACACCGGGGAGCTGTTTTTT. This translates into CASSFTQNTGELFF.

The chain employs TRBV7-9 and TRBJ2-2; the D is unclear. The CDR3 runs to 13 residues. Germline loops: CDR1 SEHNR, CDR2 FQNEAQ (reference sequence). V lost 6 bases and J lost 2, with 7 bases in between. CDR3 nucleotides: TGTGCCAGCAGTACAGTAAACACCGGGGAGCTGTTTTTT. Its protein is CASSTVNTGELFF.